This passage covers 2 T cell receptor beta chains from one sample sequenced in a study of shared clonotypes between healthy human individuals. Profiled with immunoSEQ multiplex PCR; TCRdb holds only in-frame clones, not every one. The sample yields about 510,000 clones, about four fifths seen once. Sequences were obtained from PBMCs. These receptors came from a woman aged 40 to 50 in good health. Some clones in this sample may be carry-over from other donors' samples.

The genes are TRBV2 and TRBJ2-1; D is perhaps TRBD2 (5 bases). The CDR3 is 14 residues long. V was cut by 3 bases and J by 9 bases, with 15 bases left in between. The germline V gene encodes CDR1 SNHLY and CDR2 FYNNEI. The CDR3 region has the DNA TGTGCCAGCAGTGACCCGACGGGGAACTCTGAGCAGTTCTTC. Residues: CASSDPTGNSEQFF.

J is TRBJ2-2 and V is TRBV6-5; D may be TRBD2 (5 bases). Per the germline V gene, CDR1 is MNHEY and CDR2 is SVGAGI. V lost 7 bases, J lost 2 bases, and 11 bases lay in between. The CDR3 runs to 14 residues. The CDR3 here is CASKPGKNTGELFF. DNA of the CDR3: TGTGCCAGCAAACCGGGAAAAAACACCGGGGAGCTGTTTTTT.